This entry lists 8 T cell receptor beta chains sequenced from one sample in a study of blood T cells in healthy people across ages. Combining a sample-barcoded 5' primer with a J-beta primer mix, a second PCR ran for 7 to 11 cycles. TCRdb redid the calling of the 5' RACE reads with MiXCR, one entry per CDR3 protein. Among about 680,000 distinct CDR3 sequences, about half were seen once, and the ten largest hold roughly 30%. The sample was blood. The receptors were gathered from a woman aged 55-69 years in good health.

This clonotype appeared a few times. The V and J genes are TRBV20-1 and TRBJ2-7, with TRBD2 matching over 8 bases. Germline trimming cut 5 bases from V and 1 base from J; bases unmatched to any gene: 7. The CDR3 length is 14 residues. CDR1 and CDR2 (germline): DFQATT, SNEGSKA (reference sequence). In nucleotides, the CDR3 is TGCAGTGCTCCCACGGGAGGGGGGTCCTACGAGCAGTACTTC. Residues: CSAPTGGGSYEQYF.

This clonotype was seen only a few times. The chain uses TRBV6-5 and TRBJ2-1; 7 positions match TRBD1. The DNA matches TRBJ2-7 better at its end, which makes the J call doubtful. Germline V lookup: CDR1 MNHEY, CDR2 SVGAGI. The CDR3 totals 17 residues. As DNA, the CDR3 is TGTGCCAGCAGTTACGGGACAGTCATTAGCTCCTACAATGAGCAGTACTTC. It translates to CASSYGTVISSYNEQYF.

Points on this clonotype: Likely a read error: the CDR3 ends without its conserved phenylalanine or tryptophan. The V and J genes are TRBV20-1 and TRBJ2-7, with D uncertain. CDR3 length: 12 amino acids. In germline, CDR1 is DFQATT, CDR2 SNEGSKA (reference sequence). The CDR3 nucleotides are TGCAGTGGGGCTAGAGCGTCAGACGAACAGTACTTG. Translating gives CSGARASDEQYL.

The V and J genes are TRBV2 and TRBJ2-5, with D perhaps matching TRBD1 or TRBD2 (5 bases each). CDR3 length: 15 residues. Trimming pared 4 bases from V and 5 bases from J, leaving 17 bases between. The V gene's germline CDR1 is SNHLY and CDR2 FYNNEI. Here the CDR3 reads CASSGERGAAETQYF. CDR3 nucleotide sequence: TGTGCCAGCAGTGGGGAAAGGGGAGCTGCGGAGACCCAGTACTTC.

The genes are TRBV2 and TRBJ1-4; no clear D gene. The CDR3 runs to 16 residues. Germline V gene sequence: CDR1 SNHLY, CDR2 FYNNEI. Trimming took off 3 bases at V and 3 bases at J, with 14 bases between the two ends. The DNA for the CDR3 is TGTGCCAGCAGTGATGGTGGGCGTTCCTCTAATGAAAAACTGTTTTTT. It translates to CASSDGGRSSNEKLFF.

The V and J genes are TRBV28 and TRBJ1-2; 10 bases match TRBD1. V gave up 6 bases and J gave up 5 bases; unmatched junction bases: 9. CDR1 is MDHEN, CDR2 SYDVKM, per germline. The CDR3 is made up of 15 amino acids. The CDR3 DNA is TGTGCCAGCAGGATAATGACAGGGGGCCGGTATGGCTACACCTTC. Encoded protein: CASRIMTGGRYGYTF.

The genes are TRBV6-1 and TRBJ2-5; 11 bases are a match to TRBD2. The length of the CDR3 is 13 residues. Germline CDR1 is MNHNS and CDR2 is SASEGT. V lost 8 bases to trimming and J lost 5 bases; unmatched junction nucleotides: 4. The CDR3 reads CASASGGRETQYF. In DNA, the CDR3 is TGTGCCAGCGCTAGCGGGGGGCGGGAGACCCAGTACTTC.

This clonotype was seen a handful of times. The chain has TRBV12-3 or TRBV12-4 and TRBJ2-5; D may match TRBD1 or TRBD2 (9 bases each). CDR3 length: 17 residues. Trimming cost V 7 bases and J 5 bases, with 26 bases left between them. The CDR3 DNA reads TGTGCCAGCAATCACAGGGGGCCCAGCGGGAGGCGCGAGACCCAGTACTTC. It translates to CASNHRGPSGRRETQYF.